This T cell receptor beta chain was captured by sequencing in a study of CD8 T cells in Susac syndrome. The study, taken as a whole, reports: Regarding the TCR sequencing and HLA analysis, the study admitted that a relatively small number of individuals were involved.

This clonotype was counted a single time. Its specificity is unknown. RNA amounts of about 0.5 to 1 ug underwent reverse transcription with random hexamers. The TCR beta CDR3 was amplified by immunoSEQ multiplex PCR across 54 Vbeta, 13 Jbeta. MiXCR, run by TCRdb on the immunoSEQ multiplex PCR reads, gives a single entry per CDR3 protein. This repertoire shows 180,000 or so distinct CDR3 sequences, about 95% found once; its top ten account for 0.085% to 0.13%. Sequencing of TCR beta drew on CD8+ and CD4+ T cells from blood. CDR1 and CDR2 (germline): SEHNR, FQNEAQ (reference sequence). V was pared by 5 bases and J by 7 bases, with 18 bases between. The CDR3 length is 15 residues.

Sequenced: CD4+ T cells from PBMCs. This receptor was identified in a human donor in good health. The chain combines TRBV7-9 with TRBJ1-5, with D perhaps TRBD1 (6 bases). CDR3 protein: CASSGAGGRWQPQHF. CDR3 DNA: TGTGCCAGCAGCGGAGCTGGGGGGCGCTGGCAGCCCCAGCATTTT.